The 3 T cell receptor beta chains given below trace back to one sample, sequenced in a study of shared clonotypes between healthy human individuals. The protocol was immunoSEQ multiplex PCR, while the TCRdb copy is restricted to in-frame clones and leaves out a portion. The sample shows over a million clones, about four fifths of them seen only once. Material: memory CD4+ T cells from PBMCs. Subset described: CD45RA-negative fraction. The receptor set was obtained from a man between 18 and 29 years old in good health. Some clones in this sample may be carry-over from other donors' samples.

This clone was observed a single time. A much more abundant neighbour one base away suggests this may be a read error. CDR3 sequence reads: CASSWTSGSTDTQYF. The CDR3 nucleotides are TGTGCCAGCAGCTGGACTAGCGGGAGCACGGATACGCAGTATTTT. This rearrangement joins TRBV7-2 to TRBJ2-3; TRBD2 aligns across 13 bases. The CDR3 contains 15 residues. CDR1 is SGHTA and CDR2 is FQGNSA in the germline V gene.

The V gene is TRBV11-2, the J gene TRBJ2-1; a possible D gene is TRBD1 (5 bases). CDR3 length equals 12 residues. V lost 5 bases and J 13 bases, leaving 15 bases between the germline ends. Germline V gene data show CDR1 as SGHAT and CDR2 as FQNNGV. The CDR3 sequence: CASSPWGGIQFF. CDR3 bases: TGTGCCAGCAGCCCTTGGGGCGGTATTCAGTTCTTC.

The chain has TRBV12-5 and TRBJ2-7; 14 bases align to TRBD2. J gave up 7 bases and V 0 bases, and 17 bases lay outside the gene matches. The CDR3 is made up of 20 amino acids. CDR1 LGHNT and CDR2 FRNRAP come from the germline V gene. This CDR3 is CASGLVPGLAGGPTFGEQYF. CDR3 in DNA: TGTGCTAGTGGTTTGGTCCCCGGACTAGCGGGAGGCCCCACCTTCGGGGAGCAGTACTTC.